Presented here are 27 T cell receptor beta chains from one specimen sequenced in a study of blood T cell repertoires in COVID-19. Profiled with immunoSEQ multiplex PCR; TCRdb holds only in-frame clones, not every one. Of over 50,000 clones in the sample, about four fifths were seen once. Specimen: peripheral blood. The origin of the receptors is a man aged 60 to 69 with COVID-19, enrolled during active disease.

This clone has a handful of counts. This chain uses TRBV5-6 with TRBJ2-1; 9 bases map to TRBD1. The ends lost 3 bases at V and 10 bases at J; junction bases unmatched: 14. The germline gives CDR1 SGHDT, CDR2 YYEEEE. This CDR3 comprises 16 residues. CDR3 sequence (DNA): TGTGCCAGCAGCTACGTCCAGGACAGGGGAAGGGGCGAGCAGTTCTTC. Its translation: CASSYVQDRGRGEQFF.

This chain links TRBV7-9 with TRBJ1-2, with TRBD1 as a possible D gene (6 bases). Trimming cost V 1 base and J 3 bases, with 9 bases left between them. CDR1 is SEHNR, CDR2 FQNEAQ, per germline (reference sequence). The length of the CDR3 is 14 residues. CDR3 DNA sequence: TGTGCCAGCAGCTTAGAAGGACAGTACTATGGCTACACCTTC. It translates to CASSLEGQYYGYTF.

DNA for the CDR3: TGTGCCAGCAGCGCCCCCGGGAGGGACTATGGCTACACCTTC. The encoded protein is CASSAPGRDYGYTF. This sequence joins TRBV9 and TRBJ1-2; D is ambiguous. The CDR3 consists of 14 residues. The germline gives CDR1 SGDLS, CDR2 YYNGEE. The ends were cut back, 3 bases at V and 3 bases at J, with 12 bases in the middle.

This chain uses TRBV11-3 with TRBJ2-2; 11 nucleotides align to TRBD2. Germline assignment: CDR1 SGHNT and CDR2 YENEEA. The V gene end was trimmed by 3 bases and the J gene end by 5 bases; junction bases not matched to a gene: 2. The CDR3 runs to 15 residues. DNA for the CDR3: TGTGCCAGCAGCTTGGCTAGCGGGGGGACCGGGGAGCTGTTTTTT. Translating it yields CASSLASGGTGELFF.

The V gene is TRBV20-1, the J gene TRBJ2-3; D is unclear. Deletions cut 5 bases from V and 2 bases from J, with 5 bases between. The CDR3 is made up of 11 amino acids. Per the germline V gene, CDR1 is DFQATT and CDR2 is SNEGSKA (reference sequence). For the CDR3, the DNA is TGCAGTGCTCCCAACACAGATACGCAGTATTTT. Translated: CSAPNTDTQYF.

The chain employs TRBV10-2 and TRBJ2-2; D uncertain. V was trimmed by 7 bases and J by 4 bases, leaving 7 bases between them. Germline CDR1 and CDR2: WSHSY and SAAADI. This CDR3 is 12 amino acids long. The CDR3 spells CASNTVTGELFF. The DNA of the CDR3 is TGCGCCAGCAATACAGTCACCGGGGAGCTGTTTTTT.

The genes are TRBV5-5 and TRBJ1-2; 8 positions match TRBD1. The V and J ends lost 0 bases and 8 bases, in that order; junction bases with no gene match: 12. The CDR3 length is 16 residues. Germline CDR1 SGHKS, CDR2 YYEKEE (reference sequence). The CDR3 coding sequence is TGTGCCAGCAGCTTGGAGGGCCAGCCAGGGGGCGGAGGCTACACCTTC. This codes for CASSLEGQPGGGGYTF.

V is TRBV29-1 and J is TRBJ2-2; D uncertain. Deletions cut 6 bases from V and 6 bases from J, with 8 bases between. Germline V gives CDR1 SQVTM, CDR2 ANQGSEA. This CDR3 contains 11 residues. CDR3 DNA sequence: TGCAGCGTCGCCGAGTCCGGGGAGCTGTTTTTT. Amino acids: CSVAESGELFF.

The genes are TRBV2 and TRBJ1-1; TRBD1 matches 9 bases. The trim removed 6 bases at V and 11 bases at J, leaving 13 bases unmatched. The CDR3 runs to 14 residues. Germline V CDR1 and CDR2: SNHLY, FYNNEI. CDR3: CASRPQTGGMWAFF. The CDR3 nucleotides are TGTGCCAGCAGGCCCCAGACAGGGGGTATGTGGGCTTTCTTT.

A note on this clone: One end of the junction does not line up with germline, which may come from a read error. This chain links TRBV9 with TRBJ2-1; 8 bases are shared with TRBD1. CDR1 is SGDLS, CDR2 YYNGEE, per germline. The CDR3 consists of 15 residues. In nucleotides, the CDR3 is TGTGCTAGCAGCCCCCGGGACAGGACCTACAATGAGCAGTTCTTC. Protein sequence: CASSPRDRTYNEQFF.

This chain links TRBV19 with TRBJ1-5, with 8 bases fitting TRBD1. The germline V gene encodes CDR1 LNHDA and CDR2 SQIVND (reference sequence). The CDR3 totals 14 residues. With 5 bases clipped from V and 6 bases from J, the junction kept 6 bases outside the gene matches. The DNA of the CDR3 is TGTGCCAGTAGTTCTCAGGGGGCGGGTCAGCCCCAGCATTTT. Translating gives CASSSQGAGQPQHF.

This rearrangement joins TRBV7-9 to TRBJ2-7, with D tentatively TRBD2 (6 bases). Per the germline V gene, CDR1 is SEHNR and CDR2 is FQNEAQ (reference sequence). Trimming removed 3 bases from V and 6 bases from J, with 15 bases in between. This CDR3 region has 14 residues. For the CDR3, the DNA is TGTGCCAGCAGCTTTATTAGCGGTCACAGCGAGCAGTACTTC. Protein product: CASSFISGHSEQYF. Looking up the rest from reference TRBV7-9 and TRBJ2-7 gives the full variable domain: DTGVSQNPRHKITKRGQNVTFRCDPISEHNRLYWYRQTLGQGPEFLTYFQNEAQLEKSRLLSDRFSAERPKGSFSTLEIQRTEQGDSAMYLCASSFISGHSEQYFGPGTRLTVT.

The chain is built from TRBV18 and TRBJ1-1, with 8 nucleotides matching TRBD1. J gave up 6 bases and V 8 bases, and 11 bases lay outside the gene matches. The CDR3 extends over 14 amino acids. Germline values: CDR1 KGHSH, CDR2 LQKENI. CDR3 nucleotides: TGTGCCAGCCGGGACAGGCAAAACTACGCTGAAGCTTTCTTT. This sequence encodes CASRDRQNYAEAFF.

The chain combines TRBV5-4 with TRBJ2-3, with TRBD2 matching 9 bases. This CDR3 has 18 amino acids. Trimming cost V 6 bases and J 0 bases; bases outside gene matches: 14. Germline lookup yields CDR1 SGHNT and CDR2 YYREEE (reference sequence). Here the CDR3 reads CASTDSGGPKLSTDTQYF. CDR3 DNA: TGTGCCAGCACCGACAGCGGGGGGCCGAAACTAAGCACAGATACGCAGTATTTT.

The chain is built from TRBV19 and TRBJ2-3; D possibly corresponds to TRBD2 (6 bases). The CDR3 covers 15 residues. The germline V gene encodes CDR1 LNHDA and CDR2 SQIVND (reference sequence). The germline V and J ends were trimmed by 3 bases and 0 bases, with 10 bases remaining between them. Here the CDR3 DNA reads TGTGCCAGTAGTATTGTAGCGGCTAGCACAGATACGCAGTATTTT. This encodes CASSIVAASTDTQYF.

The V and J genes are TRBV7-2 and TRBJ2-2, with 11 positions matching TRBD2. The CDR3 loop spans 17 amino acids. Germline CDR1 reads SGHTA; CDR2 reads FQGNSA. Losses at the gene ends were 5 bases for V and 4 bases for J; bases not matched to a gene: 9. The CDR3 is CASSLLLAGALTGELFF. In nucleotides, the CDR3 is TGTGCCAGCAGCCTGCTACTAGCGGGGGCTCTCACCGGGGAGCTGTTTTTT.

J is TRBJ1-1 and V is TRBV6-5; the D gene is possibly TRBD1 (5 bases). Trimming removed 2 bases from V and 4 bases from J, with 11 bases in between. This CDR3 region has 14 residues. Germline V gene lookup returns CDR1 MNHEY and CDR2 SVGAGI. CDR3 residues: CASSYLTQGTEAFF. Written as DNA, the CDR3 is TGTGCCAGCAGTTACCTGACCCAGGGCACTGAAGCTTTCTTT.

The table lists this clone with a count of one. This sequence joins TRBV19 and TRBJ1-3, with TRBD1 matching over 9 bases. Germline assignment: CDR1 LNHDA and CDR2 SQIVND (reference sequence). CDR3 length: 17 amino acids. V lost 2 bases and J lost 0; bases outside the gene matches: 5. The CDR3 sequence is CASSILRDRDSGNTIYF. The CDR3 coding sequence is TGTGCCAGTAGTATATTGCGGGACAGGGACTCTGGAAACACCATATATTTT.

The table lists this clone with a few counts. The V and J genes are TRBV2 and TRBJ2-7; D may be TRBD2 (6 bases). Trimming removed 8 bases from V and 3 bases from J, with 14 bases in between. Germline CDR1 SNHLY, CDR2 FYNNEI. The CDR3 length is 13 residues. Here the CDR3 DNA reads TGTGCCAGCCGTCGGGCGGGAAACTACGAGCAGTACTTC. Translating it yields CASRRAGNYEQYF.

For the CDR3, the DNA is TGTGCCAGCAGTGACCCCGGGACACCCGATCAGCCCCAGCATTTT. This encodes CASSDPGTPDQPQHF. The rearrangement joins TRBV6-1 to TRBJ1-5, with D perhaps matching TRBD1 (6 bases). This CDR3 comprises 15 residues. Looked up from germline, CDR1 is MNHNS and CDR2 is SASEGT. V lost 3 bases, J lost 5 bases, and 14 bases lay in between.

The chain employs TRBV4-1 and TRBJ2-4; 8 bases are a match to TRBD1. The V gene end was trimmed by 3 bases and the J gene end by 5 bases; junction bases not matched to a gene: 12. Germline V lookup: CDR1 MGHRA, CDR2 YSYEKL. This CDR3 has 17 residues. The CDR3 DNA reads TGCGCCAGCAGCCACCGCCCGGGGACAGGAGGGGAAAACATTCAGTACTTC. Its protein product is CASSHRPGTGGENIQYF.

The rearrangement uses TRBV24-1 and TRBJ2-7; 8 nucleotides agree with TRBD1. The CDR3 has 13 residues. V shed 4 bases and J 5 bases; nucleotides not matched to a gene: 3. Germline V gives CDR1 KGHDR, CDR2 SFDVKD. CDR3 in DNA: TGTGCCACCAGTGAATGGACAGGGAACGAGCAGTACTTC. It encodes CATSEWTGNEQYF.

The chain couples TRBV19 to TRBJ2-5, with 11 bases lining up with TRBD2. The germline V gene encodes CDR1 LNHDA and CDR2 SQIVND (reference sequence). V gave up 7 bases and J gave up 1 base; unmatched junction bases: 8. The CDR3 runs to 16 residues. In DNA, the CDR3 is TGTGCCAGTAACCCCACTAGCGGGAGTCGCCAAGAGACCCAGTACTTC. Translating gives CASNPTSGSRQETQYF.

The chain joins TRBV27 to TRBJ1-4; 9 bases fit TRBD1. The CDR3 extends over 15 amino acids. Germline V gives CDR1 MNHEY, CDR2 SMNVEV (reference sequence). The J segment lost 5 bases and the V segment lost 4 bases, leaving 5 bases of the junction unmatched. CDR3 bases: TGTGCCAGCAGTTCACAGGGGGCCTCAAATGAAAAACTGTTTTTT. Its protein product is CASSSQGASNEKLFF. Supplemented by reference TRBV27 and TRBJ1-4, the full variable domain reads EAQVTQNPRYLITVTGKKLTVTCSQNMNHEYMSWYRQDPGLGLRQIYYSMNVEVTDKGDVPEGYKVSRKEKRNFPLILESPSPNQTSLYFCASSSQGASNEKLFFGSGTQLSVL.

This chain connects TRBV27 to TRBJ1-5; 7 nucleotides agree with TRBD1. There are 15 residues in the CDR3. V shed 1 base and J 6 bases; nucleotides not matched to a gene: 6. The V gene's germline CDR1 is MNHEY and CDR2 SMNVEV (reference sequence). CDR3 sequence reads: CASSLLTGPGQPQHF. The CDR3 coding sequence is TGTGCCAGCAGTTTATTGACAGGGCCCGGTCAGCCCCAGCATTTT.

The chain carries TRBV6-1 and TRBJ1-1; weak D call: TRBD1 (5 bases). The CDR3 is 15 residues long. V was pared by 3 bases and J by 0 bases, with 11 bases between. Germline values: CDR1 MNHNS, CDR2 SASEGT. DNA for the CDR3: TGTGCCAGCAGTGATCCGGGGGGGATGAACACTGAAGCTTTCTTT. As protein: CASSDPGGMNTEAFF.

This clone was detected only a few times. CDR3 region: CASSLSGGDTEAFF. CDR3 nucleotide sequence: TGTGCCAGCAGCTTATCGGGAGGGGACACTGAAGCTTTCTTT. The chain has TRBV11-2 and TRBJ1-1; maybe TRBD1 (5 bases). V lost 2 bases, J lost 3 bases, and 10 bases lay in between. From germline, CDR1 is SGHAT and CDR2 FQNNGV. The length of the CDR3 is 14 residues.